Below are 26 T cell receptor beta chains sequenced from a single sample in a study of T cell responses to AZD1222 COVID-19 vaccine. Generated by immunoSEQ multiplex PCR, the TCRdb table keeps only in-frame clones and is missing some. The repertoire holds 58,000 or so clones, with 84% as singletons. The source material was peripheral blood, sampled on day 0 of AZD1222 vaccination. These TCRs come from an adult in good health.

Here the CDR3 reads CASSIRQAYGYTF. The CDR3 nucleotides read TGTGCCAGTAGTATACGGCAGGCATACGGCTACACCTTC. The rearrangement uses TRBV19 and TRBJ1-2; no clear D gene. The V end was cut by 2 bases, the J end by 8 bases, with 12 bases between. The CDR3 runs to 13 residues. Germline V gene sequence: CDR1 LNHDA, CDR2 SQIVND (reference sequence).

The V and J genes are TRBV4-1 and TRBJ1-2; D not certain. The germline V and J ends were trimmed by 2 bases and 8 bases, with 18 bases remaining between them. The CDR3 contains 15 residues. Looked up from germline, CDR1 is MGHRA and CDR2 is YSYEKL. The CDR3 DNA is TGCGCCAGCAGCCAACCGGCCGAGACCCCGCGGGGCTACACCTTC. It is translated as CASSQPAETPRGYTF.

The chain employs TRBV5-1 and TRBJ2-2; no reliable D call. The germline CDR1 and CDR2 sequences are SGHRS and YFSETQ. This CDR3 region has 15 residues. The ends were cut back, 0 bases at V and 3 bases at J, with 9 bases in the middle. CDR3 residues: CASSLASRDTGELFF. The CDR3, as DNA: TGCGCCAGCAGCTTGGCCAGTAGGGACACCGGGGAGCTGTTTTTT. Together with reference TRBV5-1 and TRBJ2-2, the CDR3 gives the full variable domain: KAGVTQTPRYLIKTRGQQVTLSCSPISGHRSVSWYQQTPGQGLQFLFEYFSETQRNKGNFPGRFSGRQFSNSRSEMNVSTLELGDSALYLCASSLASRDTGELFFGEGSRLTVL.

The rearrangement uses TRBV5-1 and TRBJ2-7; 9 bases fit TRBD1. CDR1 is SGHRS, CDR2 YFSETQ, per germline. The V gene end was trimmed by 2 bases and the J gene end by 6 bases; junction bases not matched to a gene: 9. This CDR3 is 15 amino acids long. In DNA form, the CDR3 reads TGCGCCAGCAGCTTAATAGGGACAGGGTCTACCGAGCAGTACTTC. This encodes CASSLIGTGSTEQYF.

The chain carries TRBV2 and TRBJ1-6; D gene uncertain. CDR3 length equals 12 residues. Trimming shortened V by 7 bases and J by 16 bases, and 17 bases separated the two germline ends. Germline-derived CDR1 and CDR2 are SNHLY and FYNNEI. CDR3 nucleotide sequence: TGTGCCAGCACCGAGGCCCCAAGAGGTCTCCACTTT. It yields the protein CASTEAPRGLHF.

The gene calls are TRBV5-6 and TRBJ1-6; TRBD1 might be the D (6 bases). CDR1 SGHDT and CDR2 YYEEEE come from the germline V gene. This CDR3 contains 14 residues. Deletions cut 0 bases from V and 7 bases from J, with 8 bases between. Written as DNA, the CDR3 is TGTGCCAGCAGCTTGGCAGGGGTAAATTCACCCCTCCACTTT. This gives the protein CASSLAGVNSPLHF.

The J gene is TRBJ1-2, the V gene TRBV6-2 or TRBV6-3; 7 nucleotides agree with TRBD1. J lost 8 bases, V lost 4 bases, and 10 bases had no gene match. The CDR3 consists of 14 residues. Germline V lookup: CDR1 MNHEY, CDR2 SVGEGT. The CDR3 DNA sequence: TGTGCCAGCAGTTCCTACAGGGGTTCGTGGGGCTACACCTTC. This codes for CASSSYRGSWGYTF.

The chain links TRBV5-1 to TRBJ2-7; 7 nucleotides agree with TRBD2. The germline V gene encodes CDR1 SGHRS and CDR2 YFSETQ. This CDR3 spans 17 amino acids. The V and J ends lost 3 bases and 3 bases, in that order; junction bases with no gene match: 15. The CDR3 sequence: CASSSPEGRDFHYEQYF. As DNA, the CDR3 is TGCGCCAGCAGCTCTCCCGAGGGGAGGGATTTCCACTACGAGCAGTACTTC.

The chain couples TRBV27 to TRBJ2-7, with D perhaps TRBD1 (6 bases). Germline CDR1 is MNHEY and CDR2 is SMNVEV (reference sequence). The CDR3 runs 16 residues. V lost 0 bases to trimming and J lost 0 bases, with 12 bases between them. This chain's CDR3 is CASSLSAGDSSYEQYF. Here the CDR3 DNA reads TGTGCCAGCAGTTTATCCGCAGGGGATAGCTCCTACGAGCAGTACTTC.

The J gene is TRBJ1-1, the V gene TRBV2, with TRBD1 matching over 8 bases. Germline V gene lookup returns CDR1 SNHLY and CDR2 FYNNEI. There are 13 residues in the CDR3. The J segment lost 4 bases and the V segment lost 7 bases, leaving 5 bases of the junction unmatched. Here the CDR3 DNA reads TGTGCCAGCACTGGACAGGGCCTCACTGAAGCTTTCTTT. This codes for CASTGQGLTEAFF.

The chain carries TRBV30 and TRBJ1-6, with 10 nucleotides matching TRBD1. The CDR3 length is 15 residues. Losses at the gene ends were 2 bases for V and 9 bases for J; bases not matched to a gene: 7. Germline CDR1 is GTSNPN and CDR2 is SVGIG (reference sequence). The CDR3 here is CAWSTDRGVGSPLHF. The DNA of the CDR3 is TGTGCCTGGAGTACGGACAGGGGGGTGGGTTCACCCCTCCACTTT.

This chain joins TRBV6-5 and TRBJ1-2; 7 bases are shared with TRBD1. The CDR3 has 12 amino acids. Germline CDR1 and CDR2: MNHEY and SVGAGI. Trimming at V came to 5 bases and at J to 9 bases, leaving 6 bases not matched to a gene. CDR3 protein: CASSPRGGSYTF. In DNA, the CDR3 is TGTGCCAGCAGTCCCCGAGGGGGCAGCTACACCTTC.

J is TRBJ2-5 and V is TRBV5-1; 7 nucleotides agree with TRBD1. From germline, CDR1 is SGHRS and CDR2 YFSETQ. V was pared by 4 bases and J by 3 bases, with 3 bases of the junction left unmatched. This CDR3 contains 13 residues. The CDR3 spells CASSTGVKETQYF. For the CDR3, the DNA is TGCGCCAGCAGCACAGGGGTAAAAGAGACCCAGTACTTC.

The chain couples TRBV11-2 to TRBJ2-4, with D perhaps assigned TRBD1 or TRBD2 (5 bases each). Germline CDR1 is SGHAT and CDR2 is FQNNGV. The CDR3 is 16 amino acids. Trimming took 5 bases from V and 0 from J, leaving 14 bases between them. As DNA, the CDR3 is TGTGCCAGCAGCCGGGGCGCAGCCCTAGCCAAAAACATTCAGTACTTC. This gives the protein CASSRGAALAKNIQYF. The variable domain in full, completed from reference TRBV11-2 and TRBJ2-4, reads EAGVAQSPRYKIIEKRQSVAFWCNPISGHATLYWYQQILGQGPKLLIQFQNNGVVDDSQLPKDRFSAERLKGVDSTLKIQPAKLEDSAVYLCASSRGAALAKNIQYFGAGTRLSVL.

This clone has only one observation. The rearrangement links TRBV5-5 to TRBJ1-5, with D unresolved. This CDR3 has 16 amino acids. V dropped 0 bases and J dropped 0 bases, with 10 bases sitting between them. Germline V lookup: CDR1 SGHKS, CDR2 YYEKEE (reference sequence). The CDR3 region has the DNA TGTGCCAGCAGCTTGGCATTATGGACTAGCAATCAGCCCCAGCATTTT. The encoded protein is CASSLALWTSNQPQHF.

The chain joins TRBV24-1 to TRBJ1-6; D unresolved. The CDR3 contains 17 residues. Trimming pared 4 bases from V and 2 bases from J, leaving 14 bases between. CDR1 and CDR2 (germline): KGHDR, SFDVKD. For the CDR3, the DNA is TGTGCCACCAGTGAACGGGCCGGGTTCACCTATAATTCACCCCTCCACTTT. This sequence encodes CATSERAGFTYNSPLHF.

J is TRBJ2-7 and V is TRBV18; the match to TRBD1 covers 12 bases. This CDR3 has 15 amino acids. J was trimmed by 4 bases and V by 8 bases; bases with no gene match: 9. Germline lookup yields CDR1 KGHSH and CDR2 LQKENI. CDR3 DNA: TGTGCCAGCGCGAGCCGGGACAGGGGGCTATACGAGCAGTACTTC. Translating it yields CASASRDRGLYEQYF.

The rearrangement uses TRBV6-5 and TRBJ2-7, with D perhaps TRBD1 (6 bases). V gave up 7 bases and J gave up 0 bases, with 10 bases separating them. The CDR3 sequence is 13 residues long. Germline V CDR1 and CDR2: MNHEY, SVGAGI. CDR3 sequence (DNA): TGTGCCAGCACTTGGACAGTCTCCTACGAGCAGTACTTC. This translates into CASTWTVSYEQYF.

The chain links TRBV14 to TRBJ1-4, with D uncertain. This CDR3 has 15 amino acids. V lost 1 base and J lost 7, with 13 bases in between. Germline CDR1 SGHDN, CDR2 FVKESK. CDR3 bases: TGTGCCAGCAGCCAAGGGGGAGGACCGGGTGAAAAACTGTTTTTT. Amino acids: CASSQGGGPGEKLFF.

The chain joins TRBV7-2 to TRBJ1-1; possibly TRBD1 for D (5 bases). This CDR3 contains 14 residues. Trimming cost V 5 bases and J 1 base, with 11 bases left between them. CDR1 and CDR2 (germline): SGHTA, FQGNSA. The CDR3 sequence: CASSPRVRNTEAFF. The DNA for the CDR3 is TGTGCCAGCAGCCCCAGGGTTAGGAACACTGAAGCTTTCTTT.

The gene calls are TRBV2 and TRBJ1-6, with D tentatively TRBD1 (5 bases). The V gene's germline CDR1 is SNHLY and CDR2 FYNNEI. V was shortened by 3 bases and J by 5 bases, with 11 bases between the two germline ends. The CDR3 sequence is 15 residues long. CDR3 loop: CASSDGAQDNSPLHF. In DNA form, the CDR3 reads TGTGCCAGCAGTGACGGGGCCCAAGATAATTCACCCCTCCACTTT.

The chain uses TRBV4-3 and TRBJ2-7, with D possibly TRBD1 on 6 matching bases. The CDR3 loop spans 15 amino acids. The V gene lost 4 bases and the J gene lost 1 base, with 14 bases spanning the gap. Looked up from germline, CDR1 is LGHNA and CDR2 is YSLEER. The CDR3 bases are TGCGCCAGCAGCCGCTTGACAGGCGAGTCCTACGAGCAGTACTTC. Translated, it gives CASSRLTGESYEQYF.

V usage is TRBV19 and J usage is TRBJ1-2, with 9 positions matching TRBD1. CDR1 is LNHDA and CDR2 is SQIVND in the germline V gene (reference sequence). This CDR3 spans 12 amino acids. V gave up 6 bases and J gave up 7 bases; unmatched junction bases: 3. In DNA, the CDR3 is TGTGCCAGTAGCCGGGACAGGGTTGGCTACACCTTC. The encoded protein is CASSRDRVGYTF. Based on the CDR3 plus reference TRBV19 and TRBJ1-2, the full variable domain is DGGITQSPKYLFRKEGQNVTLSCEQNLNHDAMYWYRQDPGQGLRLIYYSQIVNDFQKGDIAEGYSVSREKKESFPLTVTSAQKNPTAFYLCASSRDRVGYTFGSGTRLTVV.

CDR3 nucleotide sequence: TGCGCCAGCAAACTTGGTACAACTATCAATAACAGAGATGAGCAGTTCTTC. This translates into CASKLGTTINNRDEQFF. The genes are TRBV5-1 and TRBJ2-1; D is undetermined. The CDR3 covers 17 residues. The V end lost 6 bases, the J end lost 8 bases, and 27 bases lay between the germline ends. Germline V CDR1 and CDR2: SGHRS, YFSETQ.

The chain couples TRBV6-5 to TRBJ2-1, with D perhaps matching TRBD1 (6 bases). There are 13 residues in the CDR3. Germline-derived CDR1 and CDR2 are MNHEY and SVGAGI. Trimming removed 7 bases at V and 2 bases at J, with 9 bases between. CDR3 DNA sequence: TGTGCCAGCATGACAGGCACCTACAATGAGCAGTTCTTC. It is translated as CASMTGTYNEQFF.

V is TRBV27 and J is TRBJ2-7; D might be TRBD2 (6 bases). V lost 10 bases, J lost 2 bases, and 21 bases lay in between. The CDR3 runs 15 residues. Per the germline V gene, CDR1 is MNHEY and CDR2 is SMNVEV (reference sequence). CDR3 DNA sequence: TGTGCCACGTGGGACGGCGGAGGGATTCCCTACGAGCAGTACTTC. As protein: CATWDGGGIPYEQYF.